A single sample is the source of the 9 T cell receptor beta chains below, sequenced in a study of blood T cell repertoires in COVID-19. The method was immunoSEQ multiplex PCR; TCRdb's version includes in-frame clones alone and lacks a portion of them. The table shows approximately 150,000 clones, with 84% occurring only once. Sequencing was carried out using PBMCs or T cells enriched from blood (not recorded which). All receptors derive from a woman in her fifties or sixties with acute COVID-19.

This sequence joins TRBV11-2 and TRBJ1-3, with D possibly matching TRBD1 (5 bases). This CDR3 comprises 15 residues. Trimming stripped 0 bases from V and 0 bases from J, with 6 bases between. Germline values: CDR1 SGHAT, CDR2 FQNNGV. The DNA for the CDR3 is TGTGCCAGCAGCTTAGAAGGGGACTCTGGAAACACCATATATTTT. It is translated as CASSLEGDSGNTIYF. Full variable domain (missing parts from reference TRBV11-2 and TRBJ1-3): EAGVAQSPRYKIIEKRQSVAFWCNPISGHATLYWYQQILGQGPKLLIQFQNNGVVDDSQLPKDRFSAERLKGVDSTLKIQPAKLEDSAVYLCASSLEGDSGNTIYFGEGSWLTVV.

This rearrangement joins TRBV5-6 to TRBJ2-5; tentative D call: TRBD2 (5 bases). The CDR3 totals 15 residues. Germline CDR1 reads SGHDT; CDR2 reads YYEEEE. The V end was cut by 3 bases, the J end by 2 bases, with 14 bases between. DNA for the CDR3: TGTGCCAGCAGCTCTCTGGCGGGCCCTCAAGAGACCCAGTACTTC. It is translated as CASSSLAGPQETQYF.

V gene TRBV5-1 combines with J gene TRBJ2-2, with D perhaps TRBD1 (5 bases). CDR3 length: 16 amino acids. Trimming removed 0 bases from V and 1 base from J, with 10 bases in between. Germline CDR1 SGHRS, CDR2 YFSETQ. The CDR3 reads CASSLAWGGNTGELFF. In DNA form, the CDR3 reads TGCGCCAGCAGCTTGGCGTGGGGCGGGAACACCGGGGAGCTGTTTTTT. The variable domain in full, with the rest retrieved from reference TRBV5-1 and TRBJ2-2, is KAGVTQTPRYLIKTRGQQVTLSCSPISGHRSVSWYQQTPGQGLQFLFEYFSETQRNKGNFPGRFSGRQFSNSRSEMNVSTLELGDSALYLCASSLAWGGNTGELFFGEGSRLTVL.

The rearrangement links TRBV4-2 to TRBJ2-7, with TRBD2 identical over 8 bases. V was clipped by 1 base and J by 3 bases; unmatched bases: 5. Germline V gene sequence: CDR1 LGHNA, CDR2 YNFKEQ. The CDR3 is 15 amino acids. The CDR3 sequence is CASSQGGGTRYEQYF. The CDR3 bases are TGTGCCAGCAGCCAAGGCGGGGGGACCCGCTACGAGCAGTACTTC.

This chain joins TRBV6-5 and TRBJ2-1; 13 bases agree with TRBD2. This CDR3 has 15 residues. V lost 7 bases, J lost 7 bases, and 7 bases stayed unmatched. Germline V gene data show CDR1 as MNHEY and CDR2 as SVGAGI. This CDR3 reads CASTPTSGRRNEQFF. In nucleotides, the CDR3 is TGTGCCAGCACTCCGACTAGCGGGAGGAGGAATGAGCAGTTCTTC.

The chain combines TRBV29-1 with TRBJ1-4, with a tentative D call TRBD1 (5 bases). Germline-derived CDR1 and CDR2 are SQVTM and ANQGSEA. The V end was cut by 6 bases, the J end by 7 bases, with 18 bases between. The CDR3 runs 14 residues. The CDR3 is CSVAWGGRSEKLFF. CDR3 DNA: TGCAGCGTGGCCTGGGGGGGGAGGAGTGAAAAACTGTTTTTT.

This clone was observed once. The J gene is TRBJ2-3, the V gene TRBV12-3 or TRBV12-4, with 9 positions matching TRBD1. The CDR3 is 12 amino acids. Trimming removed 6 bases from V and 12 bases from J; junction bases left unmatched: 7. This CDR3 reads CASSRGTGRQYF. CDR3 coding DNA: TGTGCCAGCAGCCGGGGGACAGGGCGTCAGTATTTT.

V and J are TRBV28 and TRBJ1-5; weak D call: TRBD1 (6 bases). V gave up 5 bases and J gave up 0 bases, with 8 bases separating them. Germline V CDR1 and CDR2: MDHEN, SYDVKM. The CDR3 loop spans 14 amino acids. The DNA for the CDR3 is TGTGCCAGCAGTCGGGACACTAGCAATCAGCCCCAGCATTTT. It is translated as CASSRDTSNQPQHF.

The chain employs TRBV18 and TRBJ2-7; TRBD2 matches at 15 bases. The CDR3 length is 19 residues. The V segment lost 3 bases and the J segment 3 bases; nucleotides outside the gene matches: 12. Germline loops: CDR1 KGHSH, CDR2 LQKENI. CDR3 DNA sequence: TGTGCCAGCTCACCGTCAGGGAAGGGACTAGCGGGAGGTGGCTACGAGCAGTACTTC. Its protein product is CASSPSGKGLAGGGYEQYF.